This T cell receptor (beta chain) was sequenced during a study of blood T cell repertoires in COVID-19. Study-wide background: Collection of acute and convalescent COVID-19 samples took place in the United States, Italy and Spain. T cells, B-cell-depleted T cells, or PBMCs provided the cDNA or gDNA that served as material.

Generated by immunoSEQ multiplex PCR, the TCRdb table keeps only in-frame clones and is missing some. The table includes about 190,000 clones, approximately 90% detected once. This clone was found once. Germline V gene lookup returns CDR1 SGHTA and CDR2 FQGTGA. This CDR3 contains 16 residues. The ends lost 4 bases at V and 4 bases at J; junction bases unmatched: 8. Sequenced material: peripheral blood. The sequence was obtained from a man younger than 45 with acute or convalescent COVID-19. The chain has TRBV7-3 and TRBJ2-3; 10 bases line up with TRBD1. CDR3 coding DNA: TGTGCCAGCAGCTCCCGCTCCGGGACAGGGGCAGATACGCAGTATTTT. Translating gives CASSSRSGTGADTQYF.